The 24 T cell receptor beta chains below come from one sample, sequenced in a study of T cell repertoires in cytomegalovirus infection. No antigens are known for them. One entry per CDR3 protein results from TCRdb running MiXCR on the reads. The table shows some 480,000 distinct CDR3 sequences, with 30% to 40% occurring only once. The sample consisted of cultured PBMCs, taken from culture after CMV antigen stimulation. Receptor source: a human donor in good health (CMV status not recorded). Some clones in this sample may be carry-over from other donors' samples.

The rearrangement joins TRBV19 to TRBJ2-6; 12 nucleotides match TRBD2. V shed 7 bases and J 2 bases; nucleotides not matched to a gene: 6. Per the germline V gene, CDR1 is LNHDA and CDR2 is SQIVND (reference sequence). This CDR3 has 17 residues. The DNA of the CDR3 is TGTGCCAGTACCCGACTAGCGGGAGTTACTGGGGCCAACGTCCTGACTTTC. Residues: CASTRLAGVTGANVLTF.

The chain carries TRBV28 and TRBJ2-7; 7 nucleotides align to TRBD1. The length of the CDR3 is 13 residues. V gave up 2 bases and J gave up 8 bases; unmatched junction bases: 6. CDR1 MDHEN and CDR2 SYDVKM come from the germline V gene. The chain's CDR3 is CASSLPSQGKQYF. The CDR3 nucleotides are TGTGCCAGCAGTTTACCCTCACAGGGGAAGCAGTACTTC.

The chain joins TRBV20-1 to TRBJ2-1, with D tentatively TRBD2 (5 bases). V was pared by 0 bases and J by 15 bases, with 12 bases between. The CDR3 loop spans 11 amino acids. CDR1 DFQATT and CDR2 SNEGSKA come from the germline V gene (reference sequence). The CDR3 protein is CSARDRRFGFF. CDR3 nucleotide sequence: TGCAGTGCTAGAGATCGGAGGTTTGGGTTCTTC.

In this sample, this clonotype turned up many times. The chain is built from TRBV7-3 and TRBJ2-7; D is undetermined. CDR1 and CDR2 from the germline V gene are SGHTA and FQGTGA. This CDR3 contains 13 residues. The V gene lost 2 bases and the J gene lost 1 base, with 6 bases spanning the gap. CDR3: CASSLQNSYEQYF. The DNA of the CDR3 is TGTGCCAGCAGCTTACAGAATTCCTACGAGCAGTACTTC. Filled out from reference TRBV7-3 and TRBJ2-7, the complete variable domain reads GAGVSQTPSNKVTEKGKYVELRCDPISGHTALYWYRQSLGQGPEFLIYFQGTGAADDSGLPNDRFFAVRPEGSVSTLKIQRTERGDSAVYLCASSLQNSYEQYFGPGTRLTVT.

Only one count was recorded for this clonotype. The rearrangement joins TRBV23-1 to TRBJ2-1; D may be TRBD1 (6 bases). TRBV23-1 is an open reading frame, and its role is uncertain. Trimming left V 0 bases short and J 7 bases short, with 16 bases between. The CDR3 is made up of 16 amino acids. The CDR3 loop reads CASSQSETGLSNEQFF. The CDR3 DNA follows: TGCGCCAGCAGTCAATCGGAGACAGGCCTTTCGAATGAGCAGTTCTTC.

This clonotype was counted between two and nine times. V usage is TRBV5-6 and J usage is TRBJ2-1; either TRBD1 or TRBD2 may supply D (5 bases each). CDR1 SGHDT and CDR2 YYEEEE come from the germline V gene. Trimming stripped 1 base from V and 0 bases from J, with 8 bases between. This CDR3 has 15 amino acids. The CDR3 nucleotides are TGTGCCAGCAGCTTGTCGGGACCCTCCTACAATGAGCAGTTCTTC. Translation: CASSLSGPSYNEQFF. Combining the CDR3 with reference TRBV5-6 and TRBJ2-1 gives the whole variable domain DAGVTQSPTHLIKTRGQQVTLRCSPKSGHDTVSWYQQALGQGPQFIFQYYEEEERQRGNFPDRFSGHQFPNYSSELNVNALLLGDSALYLCASSLSGPSYNEQFFGPGTRLTVL.

This clonotype was recorded once. The chain carries TRBV18 and TRBJ2-5, with TRBD1 as a possible D gene (6 bases). The germline gives CDR1 KGHSH, CDR2 LQKENI. V dropped 2 bases and J dropped 0 bases, with 13 bases sitting between them. The CDR3 runs to 16 residues. CDR3 sequence: CASSPETGSYQETQYF. In nucleotides, the CDR3 is TGTGCCAGCTCACCAGAAACAGGGTCGTACCAAGAGACCCAGTACTTC.

This chain links TRBV28 with TRBJ1-2; 7 nucleotides align to TRBD1. The V segment lost 6 bases and the J segment 4 bases; nucleotides outside the gene matches: 11. The CDR3 is made up of 15 amino acids. From germline, CDR1 is MDHEN and CDR2 SYDVKM. Here the CDR3 reads CASSQIPDRVYGYTF. DNA for the CDR3: TGTGCCAGCAGCCAAATACCCGACAGGGTCTATGGCTACACCTTC.

This clonotype came up many times. The J gene is TRBJ2-1, the V gene TRBV7-8, with D hard to call. Trimming left V 0 bases short and J 6 bases short, with 6 bases between. CDR3 size: 13 residues. From germline, CDR1 is SGHVS and CDR2 FQNEAQ. The CDR3 here is CASSLALTNEQFF. The CDR3 bases are TGTGCCAGCAGCTTAGCTTTAACCAATGAGCAGTTCTTC.

The chain joins TRBV6-6 to TRBJ2-1; 12 nucleotides line up with TRBD2. The CDR3 is 19 residues long. Per germline, CDR1 MNHNY and CDR2 SVGAGI (reference sequence). The V and J ends lost 0 bases and 1 base, in that order; junction bases with no gene match: 7. The CDR3 here is CASSYSRLAGGGSYNEQFF. The CDR3 DNA sequence: TGTGCCAGCAGTTACTCAAGGCTAGCGGGAGGGGGATCCTACAATGAGCAGTTCTTC.

The chain links TRBV5-6 to TRBJ1-2, with 10 bases matching TRBD1. The CDR3 loop spans 15 amino acids. J lost 3 bases, V lost 0 bases, and 2 bases had no gene match. Looked up from germline, CDR1 is SGHDT and CDR2 is YYEEEE. The CDR3 loop reads CASSLGQGAYYGYTF. The CDR3 DNA reads TGTGCCAGCAGCTTGGGACAGGGGGCGTACTATGGCTACACCTTC.

The chain has TRBV7-6 and TRBJ2-7; 7 bases map to TRBD2. J was trimmed by 6 bases and V by 3 bases; bases with no gene match: 14. Germline loops: CDR1 SGHVS, CDR2 FNYEAQ. CDR3 length: 16 residues. The CDR3, as DNA: TGTGCCAGCAGCTTCCCCCGGGGCGGGAGATTAATCGAGCAGTACTTC. As protein: CASSFPRGGRLIEQYF.

The V call is TRBV19, the J call TRBJ2-1, with 7 bases lining up with TRBD2. The germline CDR1 and CDR2 sequences are LNHDA and SQIVND (reference sequence). V gave up 4 bases and J gave up 10 bases; unmatched junction bases: 10. The CDR3 spans 14 residues. This CDR3 reads CASSSFWEGPEQFF. CDR3 DNA: TGTGCCAGTAGTAGCTTTTGGGAGGGCCCCGAGCAGTTCTTC.

Concerning this clonotype itself: A much more abundant neighbour one base away suggests this may be a read error. The V and J genes are TRBV7-2 and TRBJ1-1; D possibly corresponds to TRBD1 (6 bases). The CDR3 contains 12 residues. Per germline, CDR1 SGHTA and CDR2 FQGNSA. As DNA, the CDR3 is TGTGCCGGCAGCATTAACAGGGAACCAGCTTTCTTT. Its protein product is CAGSINREPAFF.

This clonotype was seen a single time. The chain recombines TRBV27 with TRBJ1-2; D perhaps matches TRBD1 (5 bases). The V end was cut by 5 bases, the J end by 0 bases, with 7 bases between. This CDR3 is 13 amino acids long. Germline V gene sequence: CDR1 MNHEY, CDR2 SMNVEV (reference sequence). CDR3 residues: CASSRQTNYGYTF. CDR3 DNA: TGTGCCAGCAGTCGACAGACTAACTATGGCTACACCTTC.

This chain links TRBV7-6 with TRBJ2-7, with 9 nucleotides matching TRBD1. This CDR3 has 14 amino acids. The V gene end was trimmed by 5 bases and the J gene end by 6 bases; junction bases not matched to a gene: 8. The germline gives CDR1 SGHVS, CDR2 FNYEAQ. This CDR3 reads CASSLGQGPSEQYF. In DNA form, the CDR3 reads TGTGCCAGCAGCCTGGGACAGGGCCCGAGCGAGCAGTACTTC.

In its sample, this clonotype was seen a few times. This chain connects TRBV7-3 to TRBJ2-7; no reliable D call. The CDR3 contains 12 residues. The germline gives CDR1 SGHTA, CDR2 FQGTGA. V shed 5 bases and J shed 4 bases, with 9 bases lying between them. The CDR3 is CASSADGYEQYF. The CDR3 nucleotides are TGTGCCAGCAGCGCCGACGGTTACGAGCAGTACTTC.

This clonotype was picked up one time. The chain links TRBV2 to TRBJ2-3, with D uncertain. Trimming took 3 bases from V and 3 from J, leaving 7 bases between them. Germline assignment: CDR1 SNHLY and CDR2 FYNNEI. This CDR3 contains 13 residues. The CDR3 bases are TGTGCCAGCAGTGAGCTTATTACAGATACGCAGTATTTT. This sequence encodes CASSELITDTQYF.

The chain combines TRBV28 with TRBJ1-1, with 7 bases matching TRBD1. With 7 bases clipped from V and 1 base from J, the junction kept 9 bases outside the gene matches. Looked up from germline, CDR1 is MDHEN and CDR2 is SYDVKM. This CDR3 contains 15 residues. This chain's CDR3 is CASKPNRGKNTEAFF. The CDR3 region has the DNA TGTGCCAGCAAACCAAACAGGGGAAAGAACACTGAAGCTTTCTTT.

This rearrangement joins TRBV28 to TRBJ2-7; the match to TRBD2 covers 7 bases. With 5 bases clipped from V and 3 bases from J, the junction kept 10 bases outside the gene matches. Germline CDR1 reads MDHEN; CDR2 reads SYDVKM. CDR3 length: 15 amino acids. The CDR3 DNA reads as TGTGCCAGCAGTCCCCAAAGCGGGGCTGTCTACGAGCAGTACTTC. This codes for CASSPQSGAVYEQYF.

This clonotype was detected a few times. The CDR3 nucleotides are TGTGCCAGCAGCCCTCGACAGGGGGTCTCCTACGAGCAGTACGTC. This encodes CASSPRQGVSYEQYV. The chain employs TRBV27 and TRBJ2-7, with 9 bases matching TRBD1. CDR3 length: 15 amino acids. CDR1 MNHEY and CDR2 SMNVEV come from the germline V gene (reference sequence). Losses at the gene ends were 6 bases for V and 0 bases for J; bases not matched to a gene: 6.

The chain employs TRBV11-2 and TRBJ2-7, with TRBD2 as a possible D gene (6 bases). Looked up from germline, CDR1 is SGHAT and CDR2 is FQNNGV. The V end lost 5 bases, the J end lost 2 bases, and 22 bases lay between the germline ends. The length of the CDR3 is 17 residues. The CDR3 loop reads CASSPFRGGARTYEQYF. The CDR3 bases are TGTGCCAGCAGCCCCTTCCGTGGAGGGGCCCGAACCTACGAGCAGTACTTC.

The chain joins TRBV6-6 to TRBJ2-7, with a weak D call TRBD2 (6 bases). Germline values: CDR1 MNHNY, CDR2 SVGAGI (reference sequence). Trimming removed 6 bases from V and 0 bases from J, with 12 bases in between. The CDR3 extends over 14 amino acids. In nucleotides, the CDR3 is TGTGCCAGCAGCCGGGACTTCGTCTCCTACGAGCAGTACTTC. The encoded protein is CASSRDFVSYEQYF.

The chain is built from TRBV19 and TRBJ2-2; no clear D. CDR1 is LNHDA, CDR2 SQIVND, per germline (reference sequence). V was trimmed by 5 bases and J by 0 bases, leaving 16 bases between them. CDR3 length: 17 amino acids. CDR3 sequence reads: CASSALRGATNTGELFF. In DNA, the CDR3 is TGTGCCAGTAGTGCCCTGCGCGGAGCGACGAACACCGGGGAGCTGTTTTTT.